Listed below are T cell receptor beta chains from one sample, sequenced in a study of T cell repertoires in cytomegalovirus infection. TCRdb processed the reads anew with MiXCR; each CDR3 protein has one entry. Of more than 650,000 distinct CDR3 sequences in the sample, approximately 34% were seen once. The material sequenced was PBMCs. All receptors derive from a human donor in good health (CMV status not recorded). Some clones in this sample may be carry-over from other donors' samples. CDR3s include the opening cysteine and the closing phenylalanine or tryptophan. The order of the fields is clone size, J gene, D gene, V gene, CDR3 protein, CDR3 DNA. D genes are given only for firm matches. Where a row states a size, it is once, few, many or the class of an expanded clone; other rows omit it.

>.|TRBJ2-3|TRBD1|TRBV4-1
CASSQGVGQVTDTQYF
TGCGCCAGCAGCCAAGGTGTGGGACAGGTAACAGATACGCAGTATTTT
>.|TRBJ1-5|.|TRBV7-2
CASSFDRALSNQPQHF
TGTGCCAGCAGCTTCGATAGGGCCCTAAGCAATCAGCCCCAGCATTTT
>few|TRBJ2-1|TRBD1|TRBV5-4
CASSLARTGVGEQFF
TGTGCCAGCAGCTTGGCCCGGACAGGGGTTGGTGAGCAGTTCTTC
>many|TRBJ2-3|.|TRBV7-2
CASGTSGGTDTQYF
TGTGCCAGCGGAACCTCTGGGGGCACAGATACGCAGTATTTT
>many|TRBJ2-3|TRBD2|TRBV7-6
CASSLVGSGYPDTQYF
TGTGCCAGCAGCTTAGTGGGTAGCGGGTACCCAGATACGCAGTATTTT
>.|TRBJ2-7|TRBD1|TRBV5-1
CASSRDRAGYEQYF
TGCGCCAGCAGCAGGGACAGGGCTGGCTACGAGCAGTACTTC
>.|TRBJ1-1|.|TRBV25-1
CASRVHGDTPETFF
TGTGCCAGCAGAGTGCATGGGGACACCCCTGAGACTTTCTTT
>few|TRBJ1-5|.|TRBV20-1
CSAIRGRQPQHF
TGCAGTGCTATAAGAGGGAGGCAGCCCCAGCATTTT
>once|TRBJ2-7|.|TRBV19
CASSKGMAPYEQYF
TGTGCCAGTAGTAAGGGGATGGCCCCCTACGAGCAGTACTTC
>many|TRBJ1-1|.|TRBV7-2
CASSQYDTNTEAFF
TGTGCCAGCAGCCAATACGATACGAACACTGAAGCTTTCTTT
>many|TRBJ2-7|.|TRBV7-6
CASSLGMEQYF
TGTGCCAGCAGCTTAGGGATGGAACAGTACTTC
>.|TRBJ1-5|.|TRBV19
CATSVEQGDQPQHF
TGTGCCACCTCCGTAGAACAGGGTGATCAGCCCCAGCATTTT
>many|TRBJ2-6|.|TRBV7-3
CASSSVNSGANVLTF
TGTGCCAGCAGTTCCGTCAACTCTGGGGCCAACGTCCTGACTTTC
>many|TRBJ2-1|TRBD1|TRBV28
CASGDRVDNEQFF
TGTGCCAGCGGAGACAGGGTGGACAATGAGCAGTTCTTC
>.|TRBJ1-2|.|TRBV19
CASSINRNPYGYTF
TGTGCCAGTAGTATCAACCGGAATCCGTATGGCTACACCTTC
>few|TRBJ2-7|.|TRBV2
CASSEWVYEQYF
TGTGCCAGCAGTGAATGGGTTTACGAGCAGTACTTC
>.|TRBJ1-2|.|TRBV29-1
CSVEEGVYGYTF
TGCAGCGTTGAGGAAGGGGTCTATGGCTACACCTTC
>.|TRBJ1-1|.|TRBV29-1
CSGSNTEAFF
TGCAGCGGGTCGAACACTGAAGCTTTCTTT
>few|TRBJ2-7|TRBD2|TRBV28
CASSLYLLAGYPSLSSYEQYF
TGTGCCAGCAGTTTATATTTACTAGCGGGATATCCAAGTTTGAGCTCCTACGAGCAGTACTTC
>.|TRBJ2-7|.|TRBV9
CASSAKTGSSYEQYF
TGTGCCAGCAGCGCAAAGACTGGAAGCTCCTACGAGCAGTACTTC
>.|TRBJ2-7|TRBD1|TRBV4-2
CASSPTRTGVYEQYF
TGTGCCAGCAGCCCCACCAGGACAGGGGTCTACGAGCAGTACTTC
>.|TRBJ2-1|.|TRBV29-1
CSVAAGGLSYNEQFF
TGCAGCGTTGCGGCAGGGGGACTGTCCTACAATGAGCAGTTCTTC
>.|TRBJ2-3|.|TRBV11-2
CASSPGRLRYTDTQYF
TGTGCCAGCAGCCCCGGTCGACTACGGTACACAGATACGCAGTATTTT
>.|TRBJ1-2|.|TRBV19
CASSMKGGFYGYTF
TGTGCCAGTAGTATGAAGGGGGGTTTCTATGGCTACACCTTC
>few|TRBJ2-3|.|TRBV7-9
CASSPSGWKGDTQYF
TGTGCCAGCAGCCCATCAGGATGGAAAGGAGATACGCAGTATTTT
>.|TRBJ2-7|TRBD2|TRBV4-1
CASSQGISGGPPYEQYF
TGCGCCAGCAGCCAGGGAATTAGCGGGGGGCCCCCCTACGAGCAGTACTTC
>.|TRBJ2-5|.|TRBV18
CASSPSRPQETQYF
TGTGCCAGCTCACCCAGCCGTCCCCAAGAGACCCAGTACTTC
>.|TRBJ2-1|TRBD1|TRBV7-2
CASSLTGAIFF
TGTGCCAGCAGCTTAACAGGGGCGATCTTCTTC
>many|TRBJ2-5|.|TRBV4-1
CASSQDLGFQETQYF
TGCGCCAGCAGCCAAGATCTCGGGTTTCAAGAGACCCAGTACTTC
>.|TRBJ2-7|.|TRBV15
CATSRVRGLSYEQYF
TGTGCCACCAGCAGAGTTCGAGGACTATCCTACGAGCAGTACTTC
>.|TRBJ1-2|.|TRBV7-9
CASQLDNGGYTF
TGTGCCAGCCAGCTAGACAATGGGGGCTACACCTTC
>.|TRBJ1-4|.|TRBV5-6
CASSLASGVEDEKLFF
TGTGCCAGCAGCTTGGCCTCAGGGGTGGAAGATGAAAAACTGTTTTTT
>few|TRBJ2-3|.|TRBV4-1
CASSQQHRVEAQYF
TGCGCCAGCAGCCAACAACACAGGGTAGAGGCGCAGTATTTT
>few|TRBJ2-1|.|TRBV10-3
CAISGKEGVYNEQFF
TGTGCCATCTCCGGGAAGGAGGGAGTTTATAATGAGCAGTTCTTC
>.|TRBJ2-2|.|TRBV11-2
CASSGGRKLFF
TGTGCCAGCAGCGGTGGACGCAAGCTGTTTTTT
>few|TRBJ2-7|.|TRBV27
CASSLMGGVPYEQYF
TGTGCCAGCAGTTTAATGGGCGGGGTTCCCTACGAGCAGTACTTC
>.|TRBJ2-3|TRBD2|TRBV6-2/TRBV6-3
CASSYPGLVTDTQYF
TGTGCCAGCAGTTACCCGGGACTAGTTACAGATACGCAGTATTTT
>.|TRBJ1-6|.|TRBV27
CASKWGDNSPLHF
TGTGCCAGCAAGTGGGGAGATAATTCACCCCTCCACTTT
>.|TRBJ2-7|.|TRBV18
CASSPDSLAYEQYF
TGTGCCAGCTCACCGGACAGCCTAGCCTACGAGCAGTACTTC
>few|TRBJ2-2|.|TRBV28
CASSPAEAGVTGELFF
TGTGCCAGCTCTCCGGCTGAGGCAGGGGTCACCGGGGAGCTGTTTTTT
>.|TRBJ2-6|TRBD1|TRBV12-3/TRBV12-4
CASRGDDRGVGANVLTF
TGTGCCAGCAGGGGGGACGACAGGGGAGTTGGGGCCAACGTCCTGACTTTC
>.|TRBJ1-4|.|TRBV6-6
CASSYMDFEKLFF
TGTGCCAGCAGTTACATGGACTTTGAAAAACTGTTTTTT
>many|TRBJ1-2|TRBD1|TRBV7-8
CASSFGPPRDSSNYGYTF
TGTGCCAGCAGCTTTGGACCGCCTCGGGACAGCTCTAACTATGGCTACACCTTC
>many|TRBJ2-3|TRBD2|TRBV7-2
CASSLDRSSGGTDTQYF
TGTGCCAGCAGCTTAGATCGTTCTAGCGGGGGCACAGATACGCAGTATTTT
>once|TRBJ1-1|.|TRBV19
CASSIGGRLIQNTEAFF
TGTGCCAGTAGTATAGGAGGACGGCTTATCCAGAACACTGAAGCTTTCTTT
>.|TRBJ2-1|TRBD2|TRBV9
CSSSTMGGGYNEQFF
TGTTCCAGCAGTACGATGGGGGGGGGCTACAATGAGCAGTTCTTC
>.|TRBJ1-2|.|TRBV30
CAWSQEPINYGYTF
TGTGCCTGGTCACAGGAGCCGATAAACTATGGCTACACCTTC
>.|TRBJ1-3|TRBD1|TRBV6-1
CASIAKGTGYSGNTIYF
TGTGCCAGCATCGCAAAAGGGACAGGGTACTCTGGAAACACCATATATTTT